Listed here is a single T cell receptor beta chain. Using immunoSEQ multiplex PCR, the repertoire was profiled, and TCRdb retains in-frame clones only, with some absent. Of under 400,000 clones listed, around 87% are singletons. These data come from a study of Ad26.COV2.S vaccination and SARS-CoV-2 variants. Treatment here: roughly 18 received Ad26.COV2.S at low or high dose, single or two shots; 5 received placebo; per-sample allocation not given. Sampling was done on day 63 after the first vaccine or placebo injection. The CDR3 runs to 15 residues. The germline CDR1 and CDR2 sequences are GTSNPN and SVGIG (reference sequence). Trimming cost V 0 bases and J 3 bases, with 12 bases left between them.

The receptor's source is a person aged 18-60 years who received the Ad26.COV2.S COVID-19 vaccine or a placebo. The sequencing here drew on peripheral blood, taken in a trial of Ad26.COV2.S vaccine versus placebo. J is TRBJ2-1 and V is TRBV30; perhaps TRBD2 as D (6 bases). Here the CDR3 reads CAWSVSGLGYNEQFF. The CDR3 nucleotides read TGTGCCTGGAGTGTTAGCGGTCTCGGCTACAATGAGCAGTTCTTC.